This TCR beta chain was recovered during a study of OX40 agonist ivuxolimab in advanced cancers. Study information: Patients received ivuxolimab, an intravenous treatment, every 2 weeks at 0.01 to 10 mg/kg. A history of anti-PD-1, anti-PD-L1 or anti-CTLA-4 therapy was acceptable, and approximately 40% had some. Three patients, one with hepatocellular carcinoma and two with cutaneous melanoma, achieved partial responses.

V lost 0 bases to trimming and J lost 2 bases, with 11 bases between them. Germline CDR1 and CDR2: SGHRS and YFSETQ. CDR3 length: 15 residues. Study outcomes and limitations: CD8+ T cells (on average) carried more expanded clones than CD4+ T cells.

Points on this clone: The antigen is undetermined.

The protocol was immunoSEQ multiplex PCR, while the TCRdb copy is restricted to in-frame clones and leaves out a portion. The sample records about 80,000 clones, more than 80% being singletons. The source was CD4+ or CD8+ T cells sorted from blood, collected in a trial of the OX40 agonist ivuxolimab. The receptor comes from an adult with an advanced solid tumor such as melanoma, head and neck, liver or kidney cancer. The J gene is TRBJ2-5, the V gene TRBV5-1; D uncertain. For the CDR3, the DNA is TGCGCCAGCAGCTTGGGCTGGGGTGAGCAAGAGACCCAGTACTTC. Its translation: CASSLGWGEQETQYF.